Sequencing of this TCR beta chain was carried out in a study of blood T cells in healthy people across ages. Background on the study: Capturing about one barcoded beta molecule per two T cells was achieved by template switching. Points from the study as a whole: Lack of knowledge of donor CMV status possibly confounded expanded clonotype changes.

The CDR3 runs to 13 residues. CDR1 and CDR2 (germline): ENHRY, SYGVKD. The authors ran a second PCR of about 6 to 11 cycles using a sample-barcoded 5' primer and a J-beta primer mix. Every sample produced at least 2.5 million CDR3-containing paired-end reads. TCRdb re-analysed the 5' RACE reads in MiXCR, keeping a single row per CDR3 protein. Of hundreds of thousands of distinct CDR3 sequences in the sample, 45% to 50% were seen once. The sample holds one count of this clonotype. Its target is not known. A much larger clone differs from this one at a single base, so this may be a read error. The sample consisted of blood. This receptor was obtained from a woman aged 60-75 years in good health. J is TRBJ2-4 and V is TRBV10-3; D ambiguous. The J call could be wrong; TRBJ2-7 is a better fit for the DNA end. CDR3 region: CAVSESSSHEQYF. The CDR3 coding sequence is TGTGCCGTCAGTGAGTCCTCCAGCCACGAGCAGTACTTC.